These 25 T cell receptor beta chains were all obtained from the same sample, sequenced in a study of CD8+ T cells in alopecia areata. Sequencing relied on a cDNA template that was reverse transcribed from extracted RNA. This table comes from immunoSEQ multiplex PCR, and its TCRdb copy is limited to in-frame clones, with some not included. This table holds fewer than 250,000 clones, about 53% found once. The sequencing used CD4+ T cells sorted from blood, collected at week 0. The receptors come from a human donor with alopecia areata.

The chain joins TRBV10-3 to TRBJ1-4, with 7 nucleotides matching TRBD1. CDR3 length: 15 residues. Germline assignment: CDR1 ENHRY and CDR2 SYGVKD. V was pared by 3 bases and J by 0 bases, with 1 base of the junction left unmatched. The CDR3 here is CAISDGTATNEKLFF. The DNA for the CDR3 is TGTGCCATCAGTGATGGGACAGCAACTAATGAAAAACTGTTTTTT.

This clone turned up a few times. The V and J genes are TRBV30 and TRBJ1-5; no reliable D call. Deletions cut 2 bases from V and 1 base from J, with 9 bases between. The CDR3 sequence is 14 residues long. Germline loops: CDR1 GTSNPN, CDR2 SVGIG (reference sequence). The CDR3 nucleotides are TGTGCCTGGAGTTTAGGTATGAGCAATCAGCCCCAGCATTTT. This codes for CAWSLGMSNQPQHF.

The V gene is TRBV29-1, the J gene TRBJ2-7; weak D call: TRBD1 (7 bases). This CDR3 has 13 residues. Trimming cost V 7 bases and J 2 bases, with 15 bases left between them. Germline CDR1 and CDR2: SQVTM and ANQGSEA. The CDR3, as DNA: TGCAGCGCAGCGGAGGGACAGACCTACGAGCAGTACTTC. It translates to CSAAEGQTYEQYF.

The V call is TRBV29-1, the J call TRBJ2-7; 7 bases are a match to TRBD2. Germline values: CDR1 SQVTM, CDR2 ANQGSEA. The CDR3 contains 13 residues. Unmatched junction bases numbered 8, after V lost 4 bases and J lost 5 bases. The CDR3 loop is CSVARLARDEQYF. CDR3 in DNA: TGCAGCGTTGCTCGACTAGCACGCGACGAGCAGTACTTC.

This clone was picked up a small number of times. V gene TRBV11-2 combines with J gene TRBJ1-2, with 7 bases fitting TRBD1. CDR1 is SGHAT, CDR2 FQNNGV, per germline. V gave up 5 bases and J gave up 5 bases; unmatched junction bases: 5. CDR3 length: 13 amino acids. The CDR3 is CASSRGQEYGYTF. DNA for the CDR3: TGTGCCAGCAGCCGTGGACAGGAGTATGGCTACACCTTC.

This clone occurred a few times. The same CDR3 can be traced to other DNA sequences in this sample. This chain uses TRBV6-1 with TRBJ1-2, with D possibly TRBD1 on 6 matching bases. Deletions cut 5 bases from V and 4 bases from J, with 8 bases between. CDR1 is MNHNS, CDR2 SASEGT, per germline. This CDR3 region has 12 residues. The DNA of the CDR3 is TGTGCCAGCAGTTCGGACAGCTATGGCTACACCTTC. This codes for CASSSDSYGYTF.

The rearrangement links TRBV6-5 to TRBJ2-6; no clear D. The V gene lost 0 bases and the J gene lost 3 bases, with 9 bases spanning the gap. CDR1 is MNHEY, CDR2 SVGAGI, per germline. This CDR3 region has 16 residues. The CDR3 region has the DNA TGTGCCAGCAGTTACTCGATATCGAATGGGGCCAACGTCCTGACTTTC. This gives the protein CASSYSISNGANVLTF.

The chain couples TRBV9 to TRBJ1-1; perhaps TRBD1 as D (6 bases). This CDR3 comprises 15 residues. Trimming took off 5 bases at V and 2 bases at J, with 16 bases between the two ends. Germline CDR1 reads SGDLS; CDR2 reads YYNGEE. In DNA, the CDR3 is TGTGCCAGCAGTCGCCGGGACACCCTTAACACTGAAGCTTTCTTT. It translates to CASSRRDTLNTEAFF.

The J gene is TRBJ2-2, the V gene TRBV7-9; D uncertain. The V end lost 5 bases, the J end lost 8 bases, and 12 bases lay between the germline ends. The CDR3 covers 13 residues. Per the germline V gene, CDR1 is SEHNR and CDR2 is FQNEAQ (reference sequence). As DNA, the CDR3 is TGTGCCAGCAGCCCCTCTAGACTGGGGGAGCTGTTTTTT. Protein sequence: CASSPSRLGELFF. Supplemented by reference TRBV7-9 and TRBJ2-2, the full variable domain reads DTGVSQNPRHKITKRGQNVTFRCDPISEHNRLYWYRQTLGQGPEFLTYFQNEAQLEKSRLLSDRFSAERPKGSFSTLEIQRTEQGDSAMYLCASSPSRLGELFFGEGSRLTVL.

V is TRBV30 and J is TRBJ1-2; 8 bases agree with TRBD1. Looked up from germline, CDR1 is GTSNPN and CDR2 is SVGIG (reference sequence). This CDR3 spans 11 amino acids. The V segment lost 3 bases and the J segment 12 bases; nucleotides outside the gene matches: 6. The CDR3 DNA reads as TGTGCCTGGAGCCTTGGACAGGGACACACCTTC. The encoded protein is CAWSLGQGHTF.

The chain links TRBV19 to TRBJ2-3; D is possibly TRBD1 (5 bases). Germline loops: CDR1 LNHDA, CDR2 SQIVND (reference sequence). The length of the CDR3 is 14 residues. Trimming took off 1 base at V and 3 bases at J, with 8 bases between the two ends. CDR3 sequence: CASSIGQGTDTQYF. The CDR3, as DNA: TGTGCCAGTAGTATAGGGCAGGGAACAGATACGCAGTATTTT.

The CDR3 nucleotides read TGTGCCTGGAGTTTGTACGGGGGGGTAGGTGAAAAACTGTTTTTT. It encodes CAWSLYGGVGEKLFF. The chain carries TRBV30 and TRBJ1-4; D is perhaps TRBD1 (5 bases). Trimming cost V 2 bases and J 7 bases, with 17 bases left between them. This CDR3 spans 15 amino acids. CDR1 GTSNPN and CDR2 SVGIG come from the germline V gene (reference sequence).

This clone was seen more than once but under ten times. The genes are TRBV5-1 and TRBJ2-1; TRBD1 agrees at 7 bases. The CDR3 contains 16 residues. The ends lost 2 bases at V and 4 bases at J; junction bases unmatched: 9. The germline gives CDR1 SGHRS, CDR2 YFSETQ. In nucleotides, the CDR3 is TGCGCCAGCAGCTTAAGAAGTACAGGGGCTTACAATGAGCAGTTCTTC. It is translated as CASSLRSTGAYNEQFF.

This clone was picked up a small number of times. V gene TRBV18 combines with J gene TRBJ2-4, with D possibly being TRBD2 (5 bases). Per germline, CDR1 KGHSH and CDR2 LQKENI. Trimming pared 6 bases from V and 9 bases from J, leaving 9 bases between. This CDR3 is built from 11 residues. CDR3 loop: CASSPGGIQYF. In DNA form, the CDR3 reads TGTGCCAGCTCGCCAGGAGGCATTCAGTACTTC. The whole variable domain, filled in from reference TRBV18 and TRBJ2-4, reads NAGVMQNPRHLVRRRGQEARLRCSPMKGHSHVYWYRQLPEEGLKFMVYLQKENIIDESGMPKERFSAEFPKEGPSILRIQQVVRGDSAAYFCASSPGGIQYFGAGTRLSVL.

The chain is built from TRBV29-1 and TRBJ2-4, with D maybe TRBD1 (5 bases). CDR3 length equals 12 residues. V lost 4 bases and J lost 8, with 12 bases in between. CDR1 SQVTM and CDR2 ANQGSEA come from the germline V gene. CDR3 bases: TGCAGCGTTGTTCGCGACAGTGACATTCAGTACTTC. It yields the protein CSVVRDSDIQYF.

The J gene is TRBJ2-1, the V gene TRBV11-2; D not certain. The CDR3 is 13 amino acids. Germline values: CDR1 SGHAT, CDR2 FQNNGV. Trimming pared 0 bases from V and 5 bases from J, leaving 5 bases between. CDR3 protein: CASSLEQNNEQFF. CDR3 nucleotide sequence: TGTGCCAGCAGCTTAGAACAGAACAATGAGCAGTTCTTC.

This clone occurred a few times. Sequence at one end of the junction differs from germline and may be a read error. This chain connects TRBV29-1 to TRBJ2-1; D may be TRBD1 or TRBD2 (5 bases each). Germline V CDR1 and CDR2: SQVTM, ANQGSEA. The length of the CDR3 is 16 residues. CDR3 nucleotide sequence: TGCAGTGTTGGGGGACGAGGGATGAGCTCCTACAATGAGCAGTTCTTC. Translation gives CSVGGRGMSSYNEQFF.

The rearrangement joins TRBV9 to TRBJ2-7; D unclear. The V end was cut by 0 bases, the J end by 2 bases, with 9 bases between. CDR1 and CDR2 from the germline V gene are SGDLS and YYNGEE. This CDR3 is 14 amino acids long. CDR3 DNA: TGTGCCAGCAGCGTAGATACGGGCCCCTACGAGCAGTACTTC. It specifies CASSVDTGPYEQYF.

There are a few counts of this clone. The CDR3 loop is CASSPPRGGEQYF. The DNA of the CDR3 is TGTGCCAGCAGCCCGCCACGGGGCGGCGAGCAGTACTTC. The chain employs TRBV13 and TRBJ2-7; D is tentatively TRBD1 or TRBD2 (5 bases each). The V end lost 5 bases, the J end lost 6 bases, and 14 bases lay between the germline ends. Germline V gene sequence: CDR1 PRHDT, CDR2 FYEKMQ (reference sequence). The CDR3 loop spans 13 amino acids.

The chain employs TRBV29-1 and TRBJ1-2, with D perhaps matching TRBD1 (6 bases). Trimming stripped 6 bases from V and 6 bases from J, with 11 bases between. This CDR3 is 11 amino acids long. CDR1 SQVTM and CDR2 ANQGSEA come from the germline V gene. CDR3 coding DNA: TGCAGCGTCACGGGGGACAATGGCTACACCTTC. Translating it yields CSVTGDNGYTF.

This clone was counted between two and nine times. This sequence joins TRBV30 and TRBJ1-5; D not certain. Germline CDR1 is GTSNPN and CDR2 is SVGIG (reference sequence). This CDR3 comprises 14 residues. V was clipped by 0 bases and J by 5 bases, with 11 bases between them. The CDR3 reads CAWSVSSFYQPQHF. CDR3 bases: TGTGCCTGGAGTGTATCTAGTTTCTATCAGCCCCAGCATTTT.

A few counts support this clone. CDR3 region: CASSSRTGGATDTQYF. The CDR3 bases are TGTGCCAGCAGTTCCCGGACAGGGGGCGCGACAGATACGCAGTATTTT. The chain links TRBV6-5 to TRBJ2-3; 11 bases line up with TRBD1. The germline CDR1 and CDR2 sequences are MNHEY and SVGAGI. The CDR3 length is 16 residues. The V and J ends lost 4 bases and 3 bases, in that order; junction bases with no gene match: 6.

J is TRBJ1-5 and V is TRBV29-1, with a weak D call TRBD1 (5 bases). Germline loops: CDR1 SQVTM, CDR2 ANQGSEA. Trimming shortened V by 5 bases and J by 1 base, and 12 bases separated the two germline ends. The CDR3 contains 14 residues. The CDR3 sequence is CSVIPQGSNQPQHF. The CDR3 DNA reads as TGCAGCGTTATACCTCAGGGAAGCAATCAGCCCCAGCATTTT.

The rearrangement links TRBV19 to TRBJ2-1; TRBD2 matches at 11 bases. Per the germline V gene, CDR1 is LNHDA and CDR2 is SQIVND (reference sequence). This CDR3 region has 14 residues. The V segment lost 7 bases and the J segment 3 bases; nucleotides outside the gene matches: 2. The CDR3: CASTLAGGYNEQFF. In DNA, the CDR3 is TGTGCCAGTACCCTAGCGGGAGGCTACAATGAGCAGTTCTTC.

This chain uses TRBV27 with TRBJ2-7; 10 bases line up with TRBD2. Germline values: CDR1 MNHEY, CDR2 SMNVEV (reference sequence). V gave up 2 bases and J gave up 2 bases; unmatched junction bases: 6. The CDR3 is 16 amino acids. CDR3 region: CASSLARTSGTYEQYF. The CDR3 DNA reads TGTGCCAGCAGTTTAGCCCGGACTAGCGGTACCTACGAGCAGTACTTC.